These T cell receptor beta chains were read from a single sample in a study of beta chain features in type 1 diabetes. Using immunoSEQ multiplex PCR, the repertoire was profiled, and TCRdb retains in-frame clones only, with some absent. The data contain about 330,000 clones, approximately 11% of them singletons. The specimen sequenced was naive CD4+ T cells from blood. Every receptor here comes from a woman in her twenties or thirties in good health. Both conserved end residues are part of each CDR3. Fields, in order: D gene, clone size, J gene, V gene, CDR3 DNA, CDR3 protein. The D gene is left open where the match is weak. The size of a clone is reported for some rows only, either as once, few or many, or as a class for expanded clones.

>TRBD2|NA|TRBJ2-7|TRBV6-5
TGTGCCAGCAGTTACCAACTAGCGGGAGGGGGTCAGCAGTACTTC
CASSYQLAGGGQQYF
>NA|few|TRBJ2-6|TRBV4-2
TGTGCCAGCAGCCAAGGGAGTTACTCGCCGTCTGGGGCCAACGTCCTGACTTTC
CASSQGSYSPSGANVLTF
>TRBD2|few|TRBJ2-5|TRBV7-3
TGTGCCAGCAGCTTAACTAGCGGGTCCATGGTGGAGACCCAGTACTTC
CASSLTSGSMVETQYF
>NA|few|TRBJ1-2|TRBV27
TGTGCCAGCAGTCCCAGGGAGGTAACTAACTATGGCTACACCTTC
CASSPREVTNYGYTF
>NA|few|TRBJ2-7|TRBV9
TGTGCCAGCAGCGTAGCTCCGGGGTTTAGCTACGAGCAGTACTTC
CASSVAPGFSYEQYF
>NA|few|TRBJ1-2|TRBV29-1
TGCAGCGTTGAAAGCACAGGTCTCTATGGCTACACCTTC
CSVESTGLYGYTF
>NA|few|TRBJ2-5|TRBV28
TGTGCCAGCGGAAGGACAGTCCAAGAGACCCAGTACTTC
CASGRTVQETQYF
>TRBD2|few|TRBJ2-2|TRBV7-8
TGTGCCAGCAGCTTAGCAGCGGGAGCGTCGGGGGAGCTGTTTTTT
CASSLAAGASGELFF
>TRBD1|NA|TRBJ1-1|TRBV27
TGTGCCAGCAGTTCAAGGGGGCGGGTTGAAGCTTTCTTT
CASSSRGRVEAFF
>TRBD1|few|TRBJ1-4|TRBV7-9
TGTGCCAGCAGCACCGGACAGGCGGCGACTGAAAAACTGTTTTTT
CASSTGQAATEKLFF